The entry below describes one TCR beta chain. Trimming took 2 bases from V and 4 from J, leaving 12 bases between them. The germline V gene encodes CDR1 SGHRS and CDR2 YFSETQ. The CDR3 is made up of 15 amino acids. This specimen belongs to a study of T cell responses to AZD1222 COVID-19 vaccine. As for the study in general: Pooling was applied to second doses at about 4 or about 12 weeks.

The data were produced by immunoSEQ multiplex PCR, yet TCRdb's version contains in-frame clones alone and is incomplete. The sample holds 90,000 to 110,000 clones, approximately 90% seen once. This chain connects TRBV5-1 to TRBJ2-2; D call uncertain. The sample was peripheral blood, taken on day 0 of AZD1222 vaccination. The receptor comes from an adult in good health. The CDR3: CASSFWTRATGELFF. CDR3 nucleotides: TGCGCCAGCAGCTTTTGGACCCGAGCCACCGGGGAGCTGTTTTTT. The full variable domain, in which reference TRBV5-1 and TRBJ2-2 provide the parts outside the CDR3, is KAGVTQTPRYLIKTRGQQVTLSCSPISGHRSVSWYQQTPGQGLQFLFEYFSETQRNKGNFPGRFSGRQFSNSRSEMNVSTLELGDSALYLCASSFWTRATGELFFGEGSRLTVL.